This T cell receptor (beta chain) was sequenced for a study of cytomegalovirus exposure and HLA in healthy donors. Whole-study context: Membership in the Caucasian-associated ancestry cluster was found for about 84% of 300 to 500 genotyped donors. General observations from the study: The sole available immune exposure information was CMV serostatus. High sensitivity and specificity were reportedly achieved when the classifier diagnosed cytomegalovirus status.

About this clone: The target antigen is unknown.

It was with 60 Vbeta and 13 Jbeta primers that the PCR ran. Libraries were prepared by immunoSEQ multiplex PCR; TCRdb keeps only in-frame clonotypes and omits some of them. The repertoire includes some 200,000 clones, about 80% of them detected once, and more than 1.5% sits in the top ten. This TCR came from a man between 18 and 29 years old in good health and CMV-seronegative. Sequenced sample: PBMCs.

In DNA, the CDR3 is TGTGCCTGGAATCCGACATGGATCACTGAAGCTTTCTTT. Amino acids: CAWNPTWITEAFF. This sequence joins TRBV30 and TRBJ1-1, with unresolved D. CDR1 is GTSNPN, CDR2 SVGIG, per germline (reference sequence). V dropped 4 bases and J dropped 4 bases, with 13 bases sitting between them. The CDR3 totals 13 residues.